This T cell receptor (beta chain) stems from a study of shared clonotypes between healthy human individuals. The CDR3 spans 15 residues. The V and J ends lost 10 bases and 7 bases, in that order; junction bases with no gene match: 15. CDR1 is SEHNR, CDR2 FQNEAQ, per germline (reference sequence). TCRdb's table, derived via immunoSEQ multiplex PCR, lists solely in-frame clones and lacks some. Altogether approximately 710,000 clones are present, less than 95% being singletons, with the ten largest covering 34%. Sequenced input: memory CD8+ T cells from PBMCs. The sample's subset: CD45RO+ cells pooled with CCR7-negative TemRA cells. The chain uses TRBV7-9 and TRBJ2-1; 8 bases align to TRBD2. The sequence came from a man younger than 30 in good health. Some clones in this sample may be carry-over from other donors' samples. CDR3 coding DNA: TGTGCCACCTATGAAAGCGGGAGATCGGGGAATGAGCAGTTCTTC. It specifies CATYESGRSGNEQFF.